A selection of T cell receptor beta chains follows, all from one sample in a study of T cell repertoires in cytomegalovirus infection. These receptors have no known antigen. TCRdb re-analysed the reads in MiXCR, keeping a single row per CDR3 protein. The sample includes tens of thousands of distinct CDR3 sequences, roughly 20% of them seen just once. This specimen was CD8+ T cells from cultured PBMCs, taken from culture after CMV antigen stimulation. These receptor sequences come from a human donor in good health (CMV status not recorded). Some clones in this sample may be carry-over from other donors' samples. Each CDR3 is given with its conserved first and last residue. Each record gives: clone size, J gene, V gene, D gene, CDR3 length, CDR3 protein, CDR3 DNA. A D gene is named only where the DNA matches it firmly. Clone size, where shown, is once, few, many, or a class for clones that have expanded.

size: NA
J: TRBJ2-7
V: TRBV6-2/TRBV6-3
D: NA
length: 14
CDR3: CASSGGRQGYEQYF
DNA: TGTGCCAGCAGTGGGGGACGGCAAGGCTACGAGCAGTACTTC

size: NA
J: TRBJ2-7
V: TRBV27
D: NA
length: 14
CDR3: CASSFGTNSYEQYF
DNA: TGTGCCAGCAGTTTCGGAACAAACTCCTACGAGCAGTACTTC

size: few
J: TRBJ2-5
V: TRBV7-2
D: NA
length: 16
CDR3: CASSLARGGDQETQYF
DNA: TGTGCCAGCAGCTTGGCTAGGGGGGGTGACCAAGAGACCCAGTACTTC

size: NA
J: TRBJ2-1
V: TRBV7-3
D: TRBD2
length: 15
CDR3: CASSAGLAGYNEQFF
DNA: TGTGCCAGCAGCGCCGGACTAGCGGGTTACAATGAGCAGTTCTTC

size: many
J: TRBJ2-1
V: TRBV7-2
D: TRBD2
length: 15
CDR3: CASSLISGGYNEQFF
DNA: TGTGCCAGCAGCTTAATTAGCGGGGGTTACAATGAGCAGTTCTTC

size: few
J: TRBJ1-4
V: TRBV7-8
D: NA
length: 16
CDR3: CASSLFGSREDEKLFF
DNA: TGTGCCAGCAGCTTATTCGGGTCTCGGGAAGATGAAAAACTGTTTTTT

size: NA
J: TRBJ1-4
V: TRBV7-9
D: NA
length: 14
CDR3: CASSLGATNEKLFF
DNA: TGTGCCAGCAGCTTAGGCGCAACTAATGAAAAACTGTTTTTT

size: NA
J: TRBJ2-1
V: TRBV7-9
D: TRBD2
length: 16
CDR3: CASRSTSGALYNEQFF
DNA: TGTGCCAGCAGGTCCACTAGCGGGGCGTTATACAATGAGCAGTTCTTC

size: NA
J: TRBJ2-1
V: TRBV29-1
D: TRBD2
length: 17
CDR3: CSVEGLAGGDSYNEQFF
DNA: TGCAGCGTTGAGGGACTAGCGGGGGGGGACTCCTACAATGAGCAGTTCTTC

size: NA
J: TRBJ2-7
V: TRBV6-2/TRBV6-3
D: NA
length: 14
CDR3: CASTLRENRDEQYF
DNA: TGTGCCAGCACTCTACGGGAGAATAGGGACGAGCAGTACTTC

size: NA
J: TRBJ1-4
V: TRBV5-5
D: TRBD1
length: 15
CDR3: CASSGGQASREKLFF
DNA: TGTGCCAGCAGCGGTGGACAGGCATCTCGGGAAAAACTGTTTTTT

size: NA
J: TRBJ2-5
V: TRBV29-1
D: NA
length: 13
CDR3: CSVEGAGFKTQYF
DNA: TGCAGCGTTGAAGGGGCAGGGTTTAAGACCCAGTACTTC

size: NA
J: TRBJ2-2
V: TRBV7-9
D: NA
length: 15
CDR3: CASSLSGSDTGELFF
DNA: TGTGCCAGCAGCTTATCCGGCAGCGACACCGGGGAGCTGTTTTTT

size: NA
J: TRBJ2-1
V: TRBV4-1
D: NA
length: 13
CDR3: CASSQEDVNEQFF
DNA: TGCGCCAGCAGCCAAGAGGACGTCAATGAGCAGTTCTTC

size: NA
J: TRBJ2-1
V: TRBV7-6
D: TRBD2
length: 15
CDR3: CASSLSGRAGNEQFF
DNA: TGTGCCAGCAGCTTGAGCGGGAGGGCCGGGAATGAGCAGTTCTTC

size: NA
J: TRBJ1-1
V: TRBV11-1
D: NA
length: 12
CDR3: CASSSYIGEAFF
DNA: TGTGCCAGCAGCTCCTACATTGGTGAAGCTTTCTTT

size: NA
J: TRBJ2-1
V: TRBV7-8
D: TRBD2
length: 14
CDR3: CASSILAGKNEQFF
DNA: TGTGCCAGCAGCATACTAGCGGGAAAAAATGAGCAGTTCTTC

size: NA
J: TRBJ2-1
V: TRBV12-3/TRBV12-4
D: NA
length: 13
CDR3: CASDGPGFSEQFF
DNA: TGTGCCAGCGATGGACCTGGGTTCAGTGAGCAGTTCTTC

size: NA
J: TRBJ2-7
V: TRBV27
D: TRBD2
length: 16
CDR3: CASSPLSGRALYEQYF
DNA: TGTGCCAGCAGTCCCCTCAGCGGGAGGGCCTTATACGAGCAGTACTTC

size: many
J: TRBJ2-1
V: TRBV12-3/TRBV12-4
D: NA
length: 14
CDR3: CASSLVGGYNEQFF
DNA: TGTGCCAGCAGTTTAGTTGGGGGATACAATGAGCAGTTCTTC

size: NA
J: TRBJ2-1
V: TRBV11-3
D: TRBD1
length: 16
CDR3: CASSLYGTGNRNEQFF
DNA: TGTGCCAGCAGCTTATACGGGACAGGGAATAGGAATGAGCAGTTCTTC

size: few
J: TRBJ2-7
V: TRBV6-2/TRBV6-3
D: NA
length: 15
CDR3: CASSYGEYLPYEQYF
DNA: TGTGCCAGCAGTTACGGGGAGTACCTCCCCTACGAGCAGTACTTC

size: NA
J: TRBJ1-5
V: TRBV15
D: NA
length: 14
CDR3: CATSRARISQPQHF
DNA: TGTGCCACCAGCAGAGCCCGAATCTCTCAGCCCCAGCATTTT

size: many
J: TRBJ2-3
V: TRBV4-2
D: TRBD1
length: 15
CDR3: CASSRTGEETDTQYF
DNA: TGTGCCAGCAGCCGCACAGGGGAAGAGACAGATACGCAGTATTTT

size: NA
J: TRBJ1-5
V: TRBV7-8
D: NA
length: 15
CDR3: CASSREAGVNQLQHF
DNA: TGTGCCAGCAGCCGCGAGGCAGGGGTCAATCAGCTCCAGCATTTT

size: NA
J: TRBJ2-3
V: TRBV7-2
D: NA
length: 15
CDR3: CDSSLRPQGADTQYF
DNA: TGTGACAGCAGCTTACGGCCACAGGGCGCAGATACGCAGTATTTT

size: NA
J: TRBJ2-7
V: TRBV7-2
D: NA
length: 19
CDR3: CASINTPGHITLLIQGQYF
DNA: TGTGCCAGCATCAACACCCCGGGACACATTACCTTACTCATCCAGGGGCAGTACTTC

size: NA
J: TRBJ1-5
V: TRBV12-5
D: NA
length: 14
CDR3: CASGLGRLDQPQHF
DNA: TGTGCTAGTGGTTTGGGCAGGTTGGATCAGCCCCAGCATTTT

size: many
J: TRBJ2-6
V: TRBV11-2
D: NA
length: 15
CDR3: CASSLGRSGANVLTF
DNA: TGTGCCAGCAGCTTAGGCCGCTCTGGGGCCAACGTCCTGACTTTC

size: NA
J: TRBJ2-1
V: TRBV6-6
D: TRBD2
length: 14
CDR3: CASRSGLAGNEQFF
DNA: TGTGCCAGCAGATCTGGACTAGCGGGCAATGAGCAGTTCTTC

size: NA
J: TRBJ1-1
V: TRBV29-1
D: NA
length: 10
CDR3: CSVVRVGAFF
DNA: TGCAGCGTTGTCAGGGTTGGAGCTTTCTTT

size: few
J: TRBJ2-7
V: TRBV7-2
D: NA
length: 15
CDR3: CASSLAPSPYSEQYF
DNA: TGTGCCAGCAGCTTAGCACCTAGTCCTTATAGCGAGCAGTACTTC

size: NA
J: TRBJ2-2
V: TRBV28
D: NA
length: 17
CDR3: CASSPPSRDLNTGELFF
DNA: TGTGCCAGCAGTCCGCCTTCGAGGGACCTGAACACCGGGGAGCTGTTTTTT

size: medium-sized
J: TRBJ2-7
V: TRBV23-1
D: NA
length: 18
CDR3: CASSPPGDLPSFLYEQYF
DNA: TGCGCCAGCAGTCCCCCCGGGGATCTACCTTCTTTTTTGTACGAGCAGTACTTC

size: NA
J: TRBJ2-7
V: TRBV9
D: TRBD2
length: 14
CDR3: CASSGIAGGYEQYF
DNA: TGTGCCAGCAGCGGTATAGCGGGAGGGTACGAGCAGTACTTC

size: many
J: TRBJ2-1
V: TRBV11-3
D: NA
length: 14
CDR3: CASSRQDGHNEQFF
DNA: TGTGCCAGCAGCCGTCAGGACGGACACAATGAGCAGTTCTTC

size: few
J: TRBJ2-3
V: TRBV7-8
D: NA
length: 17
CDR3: CASSSPNTQVLLDTQYF
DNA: TGTGCCAGCAGCTCTCCCAATACACAAGTACTTCTAGATACGCAGTATTTT

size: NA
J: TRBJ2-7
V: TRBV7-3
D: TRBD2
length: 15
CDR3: CASSFSAGGTYEQYF
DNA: TGTGCCAGCAGCTTCAGCGCGGGAGGGACCTACGAGCAGTACTTC

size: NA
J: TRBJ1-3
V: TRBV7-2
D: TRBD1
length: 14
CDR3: CARDRCLSGNTIYF
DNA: TGTGCCAGGGACAGGTGCCTCTCTGGAAACACCATATATTTT